Below, 6 T cell receptor beta chains from the same sample are listed, as sequenced in a study of blood T cell repertoires in COVID-19. Using immunoSEQ multiplex PCR, the repertoire was profiled, and TCRdb retains in-frame clones only, with some absent. The table has some 200,000 clones, 80% to 90% seen once. The source material was peripheral blood. These receptor sequences come from a man older than 75 with acute or convalescent COVID-19.

The chain joins TRBV28 to TRBJ2-3; the D gene is possibly TRBD1 (6 bases). The CDR3 covers 15 residues. CDR1 MDHEN and CDR2 SYDVKM come from the germline V gene. Trimming took off 10 bases at V and 0 bases at J, with 17 bases between the two ends. In nucleotides, the CDR3 is TGTGCCACTTACAGGGACGCCTCTAGCACAGATACGCAGTATTTT. It specifies CATYRDASSTDTQYF.

This chain connects TRBV7-2 to TRBJ2-1; TRBD1 aligns across 8 bases. The junction had 5 bases not matched to a gene; V was cut back by 1 base and J by 6 bases. The germline V gene has CDR1 SGHTA and CDR2 FQGNSA. The CDR3 runs to 15 residues. CDR3 DNA: TGTGCCAGCAGCTTAGGACAGGGGCGAACCAATGAGCAGTTCTTC. Amino acid sequence: CASSLGQGRTNEQFF.

The chain is built from TRBV6-5 and TRBJ2-7; D not resolved. This CDR3 region has 13 residues. Germline assignment: CDR1 MNHEY and CDR2 SVGAGI. With 4 bases removed from V and 5 bases from J, the gap between germline ends came to 12 bases. CDR3 sequence: CASSSSIEDEQYF. The CDR3 DNA is TGTGCCAGCAGTTCCTCAATTGAGGACGAGCAGTACTTC.

This clone was found once. V and J are TRBV11-1 and TRBJ2-5; tentative D call: TRBD2 (5 bases). The germline gives CDR1 SGHAT, CDR2 FQDESV (reference sequence). The CDR3 sequence is 14 residues long. Trimming cost V 1 base and J 2 bases, with 8 bases left between them. The chain's CDR3 is CASSLGGSQETQYF. CDR3 in DNA: TGTGCCAGCAGCTTAGGTGGGAGTCAAGAGACCCAGTACTTC.

Here the CDR3 DNA reads TGTGCCAGAAGGGGGCCGGGACAGCTTTTGGCCTATGGCTACACCTTC. Amino acid sequence: CARRGPGQLLAYGYTF. The chain combines TRBV2 with TRBJ1-2; 7 nucleotides line up with TRBD1. Germline CDR1 is SNHLY and CDR2 is FYNNEI. Germline trimming cut 9 bases from V and 4 bases from J; bases unmatched to any gene: 17. The CDR3 runs 16 residues.

This chain links TRBV18 with TRBJ2-5, with 8 nucleotides matching TRBD1. Unmatched junction bases numbered 6, after V lost 1 base and J lost 2 bases. Germline values: CDR1 KGHSH, CDR2 LQKENI. The CDR3 spans 16 residues. The CDR3 DNA reads as TGTGCCAGCTCACCACGAGACACAGGGGGGCAAGAGACCCAGTACTTC. Protein product: CASSPRDTGGQETQYF.